This T cell receptor beta chain was documented in a study of shared clonotypes between healthy human individuals. A 200 ng quantity of DNA, 25,000 to 30,000 T cell genomes, went into the sorted-subset replicate PCRs. Generated by immunoSEQ multiplex PCR, the TCRdb table keeps only in-frame clones and is missing some. The sample lists a few hundred thousand clones; approximately 70% were seen once. General study findings and limits: An anticipated effect of sequencing depth on clonotype sharing among donors was recognized.

The study separated CD4+ cells into CD45RA+ naive and CD45RA-negative memory subsets. This clone showed up just a few times. The target antigen is unknown. This TCR derives from a man aged 25-45 years in good health. The sequenced sample was memory CD4+ T cells sorted from blood. Subset given: CD45RA-negative fraction.

The chain's CDR3 is CASSPGPHNEQFF. DNA for the CDR3: TGTGCCAGCTCACCAGGACCACACAATGAGCAGTTCTTC. V gene TRBV18 combines with J gene TRBJ2-1; no firm D call. V was shortened by 2 bases and J by 5 bases, with 7 bases between the two germline ends. CDR1 KGHSH and CDR2 LQKENI come from the germline V gene. The CDR3 is 13 amino acids.